This T cell receptor (beta chain) appears in the sequencing data of a study of blood T cells in healthy people across ages (dated by TCRdb to about 2015). For the wider study: In model experiments, template switching captured roughly one uniquely barcoded TCR beta cDNA molecule for every two T cells. Four age groups were formed from the donors: young (average roughly 15 years), middle-aged (just under 40), aged (about 68) and long-lived (about 80). The study analyzed two additional independent replicas of 1 million unique cDNA reads from the same blood draw for two donors, one aged 18 to 29 and one aged 80 or older. To track age-related changes in TCR beta repertoire diversity, the study relied on deep sequencing normalized with unique cDNA molecular identifiers. To avoid experimental bias, donors of different ages were randomly spread across the sequencing lanes.

This clonotype has ten or more counts. There is no known antigen for this receptor. No base quality values were provided; no much bigger clone lies one nucleotide off. From the germline V gene (reference sequence), CDR1 is DFQATT and CDR2 is SNEGSKA. The CDR3 holds 16 amino acids from the cysteine to the phenylalanine. Left in the record is the CDR3 DNA by itself, 48 bases read in frame from the first base. V and J are trimmed by 0 bases and 4 bases, and the gene matches miss 11 bases of the junction. The approximately 39 donors, aged about 6 to 100 years, were systemically healthy Caucasian individuals from Russia. Ten milliliters of peripheral blood were drawn from each donor into EDTA-treated Vacutainer tubes. Ficoll-Paque density-gradient centrifugation was used to isolate PBMCs, with at least 6.5 million per sample. Total RNA was extracted from PBMCs with Trizol reagent, with at least 5 micrograms obtained per sample. For every donor, an aliquot of PBMCs went through flow cytometry to measure the percentages of naive CD45RAhigh/CD27high T cells.

Library construction relied on 5' RACE. The instrument given in TCRdb is Illumina HiSeq 2500. The second PCR ran for roughly 7 to 11 cycles and used a J-beta primer mix along with a sample-barcoded 5' primer. A template-switch 5' adaptor carrying 12 random nucleotides introduced a unique molecular identifier onto each TCR beta cDNA molecule. Each sample yielded at least 3 million CDR3-containing paired-end reads. First-strand cDNA was synthesized from all RNA with the Mint cDNA synthesis kit, primed by a TRBC-specific oligonucleotide. All cDNA was treated with uracil-DNA glycosylase and then went through a first 18-cycle PCR with the universal primers M1SS and BC2_uni_R. As for the original processing: Each sample was normalized by randomly selecting 1 million high-quality reads, each carrying a distinct molecular identifier. Instead of being binned into consensus sequences, reads with shared molecular identifiers were discarded. CDR3 identification, clonotype clustering and error correction used MiTCR with a Q25 quality threshold and the strictest error-elimination algorithm. A nonparametric unseen species model with Euler transformation was used to estimate a lower bound on total TCR beta diversity. TCRdb reprocessing: public reads trimmed at Q25 with fastp, clones called with MiXCR, in-frame beta chains kept. Duplicate CDR3 protein sequences are folded into a single record with the most common DNA and genes. The V and J calls follow TCRdb's processing rather than the paper's. The sample table records some 1.5 million distinct CDR3 sequences; roughly 28% of these occur just once. More than 6% of the sample lies in the top ten.

Study-level results and caveats: Compared with the aged group, the long-lived group had more naive CD4+ T cells, fewer expanded clones and increased TCR diversity, suggesting age selection. Observed TCR beta diversity correlated strongly with the percentage of naive T cells measured by flow cytometry. The CMV infection status of donors was not known, potentially confounding age-related changes in expanded clonotypes. Observed TCR beta diversity per million T cells fell roughly linearly with age, and a significant reduction was already apparent by age roughly 40. Conclusive comparison of naive and antigen-experienced compartments was prevented by the profiling of bulk unsorted PBMCs. Total diversity estimates from one million sequenced T cells were considered lower bounds and underestimates.

The sequence links TRBV20-1 to TRBJ2-5; TRBD1 lines up with 7 middle nucleotides. The TCR sequence derives from a woman aged 30 to 39 in good health. Input material: blood. The CDR3 is CSARDQRVTGLETQYF. The DNA reads as follows: TGCAGTGCTAGAGACCAGCGAGTGACAGGGTTAGAGACCCAGTACTTC.